This T cell receptor beta chain was captured in a study of CD8 T cells in ankylosing spondylitis. Study results and limitations: Significantly higher representation of disease-linked clones was reported for matched ankylosing spondylitis synovial fluid. What appeared characteristic of ankylosing spondylitis blood was a TCR beta motif of under 10 highly homologous variants. Peripheral blood samples showed relatively rare disease-linked clones, and these clones were CD8+.

With respect to this clonotype: Its antigen is not identified.

This CDR3 spans 18 amino acids. V shed 11 bases, J shed 5 bases, and the junction held 22 bases outside the gene matches. Per the germline V gene, CDR1 is LGHDT and CDR2 is YNNKEL (reference sequence). Each CDR3 protein is one row after TCRdb ran MiXCR on the 5' RACE reads. The sample records some 290,000 distinct CDR3 sequences, roughly 20% being singletons. V usage is TRBV3-1 and J usage is TRBJ2-5; 11 bases map to TRBD2. The sequence derives from a male donor with ankylosing spondylitis or in good health (not recorded which). The specimen sequenced was blood, either unsorted or a sorted T cell fraction (not recorded which). The CDR3 DNA is TGTGCCTGCTCCATAAGCGGTAGCGGGAGGGCCAAGGGTGAGACCCAGTACTTC. It specifies CACSISGSGRAKGETQYF.